The clone carrying this T cell receptor (beta chain) was picked up one time. TCRdb keeps only in-frame clones here, not all; method: immunoSEQ multiplex PCR. The table records 100,000 to 150,000 clones, around 80% of them present only once. The sample is drawn from a study of blood T cell repertoires in COVID-19. Researchers sorted participants into cohorts using their self-reported clinical history. This CDR3 spans 14 amino acids. V was clipped by 2 bases and J by 6 bases, with 13 bases between them. Germline V gene data show CDR1 as LGHNA and CDR2 as YNFKEQ. The sequencing sample was made of PBMCs or T cells enriched from blood (not recorded which). The TCR originated in a man between 35 and 55 years old with acute COVID-19. The chain recombines TRBV4-2 with TRBJ1-1, with a tentative D call TRBD1 (5 bases). The DNA for the CDR3 is TGTGCCAGCAGCCAAATAGGGGTCGGGCCTGAAGCTTTCTTT. This sequence encodes CASSQIGVGPEAFF.